The next 28 T cell receptor beta chains were all read from a single sample in a study of shared clonotypes between healthy human individuals. Some clones are missing from TCRdb's copy, which holds only in-frame ones; the method was immunoSEQ multiplex PCR. The sample shows about 1 million clones, approximately 70% of them seen only once. The sample was memory CD4+ T cells sorted from blood. The subset was: CD45RA-negative fraction. The receptors come from a man between 18 and 35 years old in good health.

The rearrangement joins TRBV19 to TRBJ2-3; 9 positions agree with TRBD1. V lost 5 bases to trimming and J lost 1 base; unmatched junction nucleotides: 4. CDR1 and CDR2 from the germline V gene are LNHDA and SQIVND (reference sequence). This CDR3 is 15 amino acids long. As DNA, the CDR3 is TGTGCCAGTAGTTCTCGGACAGGGGGCACAGATACGCAGTATTTT. Amino acid sequence: CASSSRTGGTDTQYF.

Details on this clone: A single base separates this from a much larger clone, so it may be a read error. Different DNA sequences within this sample yield the same CDR3. This CDR3 is CASSSRETQYF. For the CDR3, the DNA is TGCGCCAGCAGCTCCAGGGAGACCCAGTACTTC. V usage is TRBV5-1 and J usage is TRBJ2-5; D is unclear. In germline, CDR1 is SGHRS, CDR2 YFSETQ. Trimming took 3 bases from V and 5 from J, leaving 5 bases between them. CDR3 size: 11 residues.

The V call is TRBV5-4, the J call TRBJ2-5; TRBD1 is a possible D gene (6 bases). From germline, CDR1 is SGHNT and CDR2 YYREEE (reference sequence). The CDR3 runs 14 residues. The V gene lost 2 bases and the J gene lost 3 bases, with 11 bases spanning the gap. CDR3: CASSFRTDKETQYF. The DNA for the CDR3 is TGTGCCAGCAGCTTCCGGACAGACAAAGAGACCCAGTACTTC.

V and J are TRBV11-2 and TRBJ2-1, with 11 bases matching TRBD2. The CDR3 totals 16 residues. V shed 3 bases, J shed 4 bases, and the junction held 5 bases outside the gene matches. Germline CDR1 and CDR2: SGHAT and FQNNGV. CDR3: CASSFRTSGQYNEQFF. DNA of the CDR3: TGTGCCAGCAGCTTTAGGACTAGCGGGCAGTACAATGAGCAGTTCTTC. The full variable domain, rest sourced from reference TRBV11-2 and TRBJ2-1, is EAGVAQSPRYKIIEKRQSVAFWCNPISGHATLYWYQQILGQGPKLLIQFQNNGVVDDSQLPKDRFSAERLKGVDSTLKIQPAKLEDSAVYLCASSFRTSGQYNEQFFGPGTRLTVL.

CDR3 in DNA: TGTGCCAGCAGTGTAGAAGGACTCTCACGTTCACCCCTCCACTTT. This translates into CASSVEGLSRSPLHF. The J gene is TRBJ1-6, the V gene TRBV6-1; no firm D call. V was trimmed by 4 bases and J by 9 bases, leaving 16 bases between them. Germline lookup yields CDR1 MNHNS and CDR2 SASEGT. The CDR3 runs 15 residues.

The chain employs TRBV19 and TRBJ2-2; 8 bases align to TRBD1. The J segment lost 5 bases and the V segment lost 3 bases, leaving 5 bases of the junction unmatched. Germline values: CDR1 LNHDA, CDR2 SQIVND (reference sequence). This CDR3 region has 15 residues. The chain's CDR3 is CASSMADRVTGELFF. The CDR3 DNA is TGTGCCAGTAGTATGGCGGACAGGGTTACCGGGGAGCTGTTTTTT. The complete variable domain, with remaining parts taken from reference TRBV19 and TRBJ2-2, reads DGGITQSPKYLFRKEGQNVTLSCEQNLNHDAMYWYRQDPGQGLRLIYYSQIVNDFQKGDIAEGYSVSREKKESFPLTVTSAQKNPTAFYLCASSMADRVTGELFFGEGSRLTVL.

This rearrangement joins TRBV2 to TRBJ1-2, with D possibly TRBD1 on 5 matching bases. Trimming pared 8 bases from V and 4 bases from J, leaving 8 bases between. This CDR3 contains 11 residues. Germline CDR1 reads SNHLY; CDR2 reads FYNNEI. The CDR3 reads CASFGGYGYTF. The CDR3 bases are TGTGCCAGCTTTGGGGGCTATGGCTACACCTTC.

V is TRBV2 and J is TRBJ2-7; D gene unclear. V dropped 7 bases and J dropped 2 bases, with 9 bases sitting between them. Germline values: CDR1 SNHLY, CDR2 FYNNEI. CDR3 size: 12 residues. In DNA form, the CDR3 reads TGTGCCAGCATGGGCTTGACCTACGAGCAGTACTTC. Its translation: CASMGLTYEQYF.

This chain uses TRBV19 with TRBJ1-2; TRBD1 aligns across 9 bases. The J segment lost 3 bases and the V segment lost 0 bases, leaving 5 bases of the junction unmatched. CDR1 and CDR2 (germline): LNHDA, SQIVND (reference sequence). CDR3 size: 16 residues. CDR3 sequence reads: CASSIDPTGGYYGYTF. CDR3 DNA: TGTGCCAGTAGTATAGACCCGACAGGGGGGTACTATGGCTACACCTTC.

This chain joins TRBV19 and TRBJ2-4, with D possibly TRBD1 on 5 matching bases. The V and J ends lost 6 bases and 2 bases respectively, with 11 bases between them. From germline, CDR1 is LNHDA and CDR2 SQIVND (reference sequence). This CDR3 spans 14 amino acids. For the CDR3, the DNA is TGTGCCAGTAGGGCGACAGTTACCAAAAACATTCAGTACTTC. It is translated as CASRATVTKNIQYF.

The genes are TRBV2 and TRBJ2-5, with 9 bases aligning to TRBD2. V shed 6 bases, J shed 2 bases, and the junction held 13 bases outside the gene matches. The CDR3 extends over 17 amino acids. CDR1 is SNHLY, CDR2 FYNNEI, per germline. The CDR3 nucleotides read TGTGCCAGCAGGCCGGGGTGGCTAGCGGGGAATCAAGAGACCCAGTACTTC. It is translated as CASRPGWLAGNQETQYF.

This sequence joins TRBV19 and TRBJ1-4; no firm D call. Germline loops: CDR1 LNHDA, CDR2 SQIVND (reference sequence). The V end lost 3 bases, the J end lost 6 bases, and 11 bases lay between the germline ends. The length of the CDR3 is 14 residues. The CDR3 DNA reads TGTGCCAGTAGTATGGGCAGCGCTGATGAAAAACTGTTTTTT. It translates to CASSMGSADEKLFF.

The J gene is TRBJ2-1, the V gene TRBV19; D is unresolved. V was shortened by 5 bases and J by 8 bases, with 13 bases between the two germline ends. This CDR3 spans 13 amino acids. Germline CDR1 reads LNHDA; CDR2 reads SQIVND (reference sequence). In nucleotides, the CDR3 is TGTGCCAGTAGTCCCTTGACCTGGGATGAGCAGTTCTTC. This translates into CASSPLTWDEQFF.

This clone was seen a single time. This sequence joins TRBV30 and TRBJ2-7, with 10 positions matching TRBD1. The V gene end was trimmed by 3 bases and the J gene end by 2 bases; junction bases not matched to a gene: 10. Germline values: CDR1 GTSNPN, CDR2 SVGIG (reference sequence). This CDR3 is 16 amino acids long. This CDR3 is CAWRVSPDRGTYEQYF. CDR3 DNA: TGTGCCTGGAGGGTCTCACCGGACAGGGGGACCTACGAGCAGTACTTC.

The chain employs TRBV11-3 and TRBJ2-1, with 8 nucleotides matching TRBD2. CDR1 is SGHNT, CDR2 YENEEA, per germline. J was trimmed by 0 bases and V by 5 bases; bases with no gene match: 6. The length of the CDR3 is 16 residues. DNA for the CDR3: TGTGCCAGCAGCGTGGCGGGGACTAGCTCCTACAATGAGCAGTTCTTC. Amino acids: CASSVAGTSSYNEQFF. The full variable domain, in which reference TRBV11-3 and TRBJ2-1 provide the parts outside the CDR3, is EAGVVQSPRYKIIEKKQPVAFWCNPISGHNTLYWYLQNLGQGPELLIRYENEEAVDDSQLPKDRFSAERLKGVDSTLKIQPAELGDSAVYLCASSVAGTSSYNEQFFGPGTRLTVL.

This clone was recorded a few times. V usage is TRBV6-1 and J usage is TRBJ1-5, with a possible D match to TRBD1 (6 bases). V dropped 6 bases and J dropped 1 base, with 7 bases sitting between them. Germline V lookup: CDR1 MNHNS, CDR2 SASEGT. The CDR3 consists of 13 residues. CDR3: CASRGASNQPQHF. CDR3 in DNA: TGTGCCAGCAGGGGGGCCAGCAATCAGCCCCAGCATTTT.

The rearrangement uses TRBV5-4 and TRBJ2-7; 10 bases are a match to TRBD2. V was pared by 7 bases and J by 2 bases, with 12 bases of the junction left unmatched. The CDR3 is 16 amino acids. The germline V gene has CDR1 SGHNT and CDR2 YYREEE (reference sequence). CDR3: CASSPTGTSVAYEQYF. CDR3 DNA: TGTGCCAGCTCCCCAACCGGGACTAGCGTAGCCTACGAGCAGTACTTC.

The chain is built from TRBV7-8 and TRBJ2-3, with 10 bases matching TRBD2. Germline assignment: CDR1 SGHVS and CDR2 FQNEAQ. Trimming removed 2 bases from V and 5 bases from J; junction bases left unmatched: 7. The CDR3 extends over 16 amino acids. This CDR3 reads CASSLITSGVIDTQYF. The DNA of the CDR3 is TGTGCCAGCAGCTTAATAACTAGCGGGGTAATAGATACGCAGTATTTT.

The J gene is TRBJ2-1, the V gene TRBV19, with 14 bases lining up with TRBD2. The V segment lost 5 bases and the J segment 0 bases; nucleotides outside the gene matches: 3. The germline CDR1 and CDR2 sequences are LNHDA and SQIVND (reference sequence). This CDR3 region has 17 residues. The CDR3 spells CASSRTSGRISYNEQFF. The CDR3 DNA is TGTGCCAGTAGTCGGACTAGCGGGAGGATCTCCTACAATGAGCAGTTCTTC.

This chain connects TRBV11-2 to TRBJ1-6; perhaps TRBD1 as D (6 bases). The germline V gene encodes CDR1 SGHAT and CDR2 FQNNGV. The CDR3 has 14 residues. Trimming stripped 0 bases from V and 12 bases from J, with 12 bases between. Here the CDR3 DNA reads TGTGCCAGCAGCTTAGATACGGGACACGGACCCCTCCACTTT. Translated: CASSLDTGHGPLHF.

The gene calls are TRBV16 and TRBJ2-5, with D uncertain. V dropped 0 bases and J dropped 5 bases, with 4 bases sitting between them. This CDR3 contains 12 residues. Germline CDR1 reads KGHSY; CDR2 reads FQNENV. The CDR3 loop reads CASSQSRETQYF. CDR3 DNA: TGTGCCAGCAGCCAATCAAGGGAGACCCAGTACTTC.

V gene TRBV19 combines with J gene TRBJ2-7; D unclear. V was shortened by 4 bases and J by 3 bases, with 7 bases between the two germline ends. This CDR3 contains 12 residues. Germline V gives CDR1 LNHDA, CDR2 SQIVND (reference sequence). CDR3 DNA sequence: TGTGCCAGTAGTAGGGGATACTACGAGCAGTACTTC. This sequence encodes CASSRGYYEQYF.

Here the CDR3 reads CASSSDAGKTQYF. The CDR3 nucleotides are TGTGCCAGCAGCTCGGACGCGGGGAAGACCCAGTACTTC. The chain uses TRBV5-6 and TRBJ2-5, with a tentative D call TRBD2 (6 bases). This CDR3 contains 13 residues. Trimming stripped 3 bases from V and 6 bases from J, with 12 bases between. Germline assignment: CDR1 SGHDT and CDR2 YYEEEE.

The rearrangement links TRBV7-9 to TRBJ2-7, with TRBD1 matching over 10 bases. The CDR3 loop spans 18 amino acids. Germline loops: CDR1 SEHNR, CDR2 FQNEAQ (reference sequence). With 2 bases clipped from V and 0 bases from J, the junction kept 10 bases outside the gene matches. The CDR3 DNA sequence: TGTGCCAGCAGCTTATTTTCTTTTTGGGACAGGGGCTCCTACGAGCAGTACTTC. Its translation: CASSLFSFWDRGSYEQYF.

This chain links TRBV5-6 with TRBJ1-1; maybe TRBD1 (5 bases). CDR3 length: 15 residues. Trimming pared 3 bases from V and 3 bases from J, leaving 15 bases between. Looked up from germline, CDR1 is SGHDT and CDR2 is YYEEEE. CDR3 nucleotides: TGTGCCAGCAGCTATGTTGGGGGAAGTGACACTGAAGCTTTCTTT. As protein: CASSYVGGSDTEAFF.

With regard to this clone: The identical CDR3 is also encoded by other nucleotide sequences in the sample. The CDR3 loop is CASSSAYEQYF. The CDR3 DNA reads as TGTGCCAGCAGCTCGGCATACGAGCAGTACTTC. V gene TRBV7-2 combines with J gene TRBJ2-7, with unresolved D. The germline V gene encodes CDR1 SGHTA and CDR2 FQGNSA. CDR3 length: 11 residues. V lost 4 bases and J lost 4, with 5 bases in between.

The chain is built from TRBV30 and TRBJ2-1; D remains ambiguous. This CDR3 spans 14 amino acids. The germline gives CDR1 GTSNPN, CDR2 SVGIG (reference sequence). Trimming pared 3 bases from V and 1 base from J, leaving 10 bases between. As DNA, the CDR3 is TGTGCCTGGAGACCAAGTAAATCCTACAATGAGCAGTTCTTC. Protein: CAWRPSKSYNEQFF.

V is TRBV5-1 and J is TRBJ2-1, with 9 positions matching TRBD1. CDR3 size: 17 residues. Trimming took 7 bases from V and 5 from J; bases not matched to a gene: 16. CDR1 is SGHRS and CDR2 is YFSETQ in the germline V gene. CDR3 loop: CASAVGVGTGHHNEQFF. The CDR3 DNA reads as TGCGCCAGCGCCGTAGGGGTCGGGACAGGGCACCACAATGAGCAGTTCTTC.